These T cell receptor beta chains were read from a single sample in a study of cytomegalovirus exposure and HLA in healthy donors. The protocol was immunoSEQ multiplex PCR, while the TCRdb copy is restricted to in-frame clones and leaves out a portion. The sample shows 130,000 to 150,000 clones, approximately 80% of them seen only once. Sample: PBMCs. These receptors all stem from a woman aged 55-69 years in good health and CMV-seropositive. CDR3s include the opening cysteine and the closing phenylalanine or tryptophan. Each record gives: clone size, D gene, J gene, V gene, CDR3 protein, CDR3 DNA. D genes are given only for firm matches. Size values are once, few and many counts, or a class for expanded clones, and some rows have none.

>-|-|TRBJ2-5|TRBV6-5
CASSYSEASLVETQYF
TGTGCCAGCAGTTACTCGGAGGCATCCTTAGTGGAGACCCAGTACTTC
>-|-|TRBJ1-1|TRBV7-6
CASSTGTKAFF
TGTGCCAGCAGTACCGGGACAAAAGCTTTCTTT
>-|-|TRBJ1-2|TRBV4-2
CASSHGQRYGYTF
TGTGCCAGCAGCCACGGACAGCGCTATGGCTACACCTTC
>few|TRBD2|TRBJ2-7|TRBV7-9
CASSNLAGGPYEQYF
TGTGCCAGCAGCAACCTAGCGGGAGGGCCCTACGAGCAGTACTTC
>few|TRBD2|TRBJ2-7|TRBV6-1
CASSGRLAGSYEQYF
TGTGCCAGCAGTGGCCGACTAGCGGGCTCCTACGAGCAGTACTTC
>-|-|TRBJ1-2|TRBV4-1
CASSPTSAPAQKSFFGYTF
TGCGCCAGCAGCCCCACTAGCGCCCCGGCACAGAAAAGTTTCTTTGGCTACACCTTC
>-|TRBD2|TRBJ2-3|TRBV30
CAAGTRSDTQYF
TGTGCGGCCGGGACTAGATCAGATACGCAGTATTTT
>-|-|TRBJ2-7|TRBV5-1
CASSLLGPRLTEQYF
TGCGCCAGCAGCTTGCTAGGCCCCCGGTTAACCGAGCAGTACTTC
>few|-|TRBJ2-3|TRBV7-2
CASSLDGNGGDTQYF
TGTGCCAGCAGCTTAGACGGGAACGGTGGAGATACGCAGTATTTT
>-|TRBD2|TRBJ2-5|TRBV7-2
CASSRLADQETQYF
TGTGCCAGCAGCCGTCTAGCGGATCAAGAGACCCAGTACTTC
>few|TRBD1|TRBJ2-2|TRBV11-2
CASSSGTGGLAGYTGELFF
TGTGCCAGCAGCTCGGGGACAGGGGGCCTAGCGGGATACACCGGGGAGCTGTTTTTT
>-|TRBD2|TRBJ2-7|TRBV15
CATSRAGLADYEQYF
TGTGCCACCAGCAGAGCGGGACTAGCGGACTACGAGCAGTACTTC
>-|-|TRBJ1-1|TRBV19
CASSIPTGTQYGTEAFF
TGTGCCAGTAGTATTCCTACAGGGACCCAATACGGCACTGAAGCTTTCTTT
>-|TRBD1|TRBJ1-5|TRBV28
CASSLWGTGNSNQPQHF
TGTGCCAGCAGTTTATGGGGGACAGGGAATAGCAATCAGCCCCAGCATTTT
>once|TRBD1|TRBJ2-5|TRBV19
CASSKTGGRIETQYF
TGTGCCAGTAGTAAAACAGGGGGCCGGATTGAGACCCAGTACTTC
>-|-|TRBJ2-2|TRBV27
CASIPRDIGELFF
TGTGCCAGCATTCCCCGGGACATCGGGGAGCTGTTTTTT
>-|-|TRBJ2-5|TRBV28
CASRVGGPETQYF
TGTGCCAGCCGGGTGGGGGGGCCAGAGACCCAGTACTTC
>-|-|TRBJ2-7|TRBV5-4
CASSLVSEGEQYF
TGTGCCAGCAGCTTGGTCTCGGAGGGCGAGCAGTACTTC
>-|-|TRBJ1-2|TRBV5-6
CASSPRRFTISNYGYTF
TGTGCCAGCAGCCCACGGAGGTTTACTATCAGTAACTATGGCTACACCTTC
>-|-|TRBJ2-7|TRBV28
CASSLTRVAYEQYF
TGTGCCAGCAGCCTAACACGGGTAGCCTACGAGCAGTACTTC
>-|TRBD1|TRBJ2-1|TRBV18
CASSPNGQGLSYNEQFF
TGTGCCAGCTCACCCAATGGACAGGGCCTCTCCTACAATGAGCAGTTCTTC
>few|TRBD2|TRBJ2-7|TRBV27
CASSPWGGGRMAEQYF
TGTGCCAGCAGTCCGTGGGGGGGAGGCCGTATGGCCGAGCAGTACTTC
>-|-|TRBJ1-5|TRBV27
CASSLWGGRGRDQPQHF
TGTGCCAGCAGTTTATGGGGCGGCAGGGGAAGGGATCAGCCCCAGCATTTT
>-|TRBD2|TRBJ2-7|TRBV25-1
CASSETGLAVYEQYF
TGTGCCAGCAGTGAAACCGGACTAGCGGTTTACGAGCAGTACTTC
>-|-|TRBJ2-3|TRBV7-3
CASSWGGVSTDTQYF
TGTGCCAGCAGCTGGGGCGGGGTTAGCACAGATACGCAGTATTTT
>few|-|TRBJ1-1|TRBV19
CASSRQASSTEAFF
TGTGCCAGTAGTAGACAGGCAAGTTCCACTGAAGCTTTCTTT
>-|-|TRBJ1-1|TRBV30
CALYLPPSPGLPAGEAFF
TGTGCCTTGTACCTACCTCCCTCCCCGGGACTCCCGGCTGGGGAAGCTTTCTTT
>-|TRBD2|TRBJ2-5|TRBV7-2
CASSLERGGGETQYF
TGTGCCAGCAGCTTAGAACGGGGGGGCGGAGAGACCCAGTACTTC
>-|-|TRBJ1-5|TRBV7-9
CASSLEGRGSNQPQHF
TGTGCCAGCAGCTTAGAGGGGCGGGGTAGCAATCAGCCCCAGCATTTT
>-|TRBD1|TRBJ2-5|TRBV28
CASSETGGAETQYF
TGTGCCAGCAGTGAGACAGGGGGTGCGGAGACCCAGTACTTC
>-|-|TRBJ2-5|TRBV4-1
CASSREERETQYF
TGCGCCAGCAGCCGAGAAGAGCGTGAGACCCAGTACTTC
>-|-|TRBJ2-7|TRBV19
CASSLGLLSSYEQYF
TGTGCCAGTAGTCTGGGACTTCTGAGCTCCTACGAGCAGTACTTC
>-|-|TRBJ2-7|TRBV27
CASSHNRGSYEQYF
TGTGCCAGCAGCCATAATAGGGGGTCCTACGAGCAGTACTTC
>-|-|TRBJ1-2|TRBV19
CASSIIGNGYTF
TGTGCCAGTAGTATAATCGGGAATGGCTACACCTTC
>-|TRBD1|TRBJ1-5|TRBV4-2
CASSQVTGFNQPQHF
TGTGCCAGCAGCCAAGTGACAGGGTTCAATCAGCCCCAGCATTTT
>few|TRBD2|TRBJ2-1|TRBV7-3
CASSKTSGVGNEQFF
TGTGCCAGCAGCAAGACTAGCGGGGTAGGCAATGAGCAGTTCTTC
>-|TRBD2|TRBJ2-7|TRBV6-5
CASSSISGVQPYEQYF
TGTGCCAGCAGTTCAATTAGCGGGGTCCAACCCTACGAGCAGTACTTC
>-|-|TRBJ2-1|TRBV5-1
CASSFEPGGNEQFF
TGCGCCAGCAGCTTCGAACCCGGCGGGAATGAGCAGTTCTTC
>once|-|TRBJ2-3|TRBV19
CASSLTDTQYF
TGTGCCAGTAGTCTCACAGATACGCAGTATTTT
>-|-|TRBJ2-7|TRBV6-5
CASSYAPGTYEQYF
TGTGCCAGCAGTTACGCACCGGGGACCTACGAGCAGTACTTC
>-|TRBD1|TRBJ2-6|TRBV6-1
CATQTGSAGANVLTF
TGTGCCACCCAGACAGGGTCGGCTGGGGCCAACGTCCTGACTTTC
>-|TRBD2|TRBJ2-7|TRBV19
CASSRASGDYEQYF
TGTGCCAGTAGCCGGGCTAGCGGAGACTACGAGCAGTACTTC
>-|TRBD2|TRBJ2-3|TRBV11-2
CASSLFSGRSTDTQYF
TGTGCCAGCAGCTTATTTAGCGGGAGATCTACAGATACGCAGTATTTT
>few|TRBD2|TRBJ2-7|TRBV30
CAWSVRLAGVSYEQYF
TGTGCCTGGAGTGTCCGTCTAGCGGGAGTCTCCTACGAGCAGTACTTC
>-|-|TRBJ1-2|TRBV7-6
CASSFEGADGYTF
TGTGCCAGCAGCTTTGAAGGGGCCGATGGCTACACCTTC
>-|-|TRBJ1-2|TRBV5-4
CASSWGTNFDGYTF
TGTGCCAGCAGCTGGGGGACAAACTTCGATGGCTACACCTTC
>-|TRBD1|TRBJ1-1|TRBV10-3
CAIGQGAQMNTEAFF
TGTGCCATCGGACAGGGGGCACAGATGAACACTGAAGCTTTCTTT
>-|TRBD1|TRBJ2-7|TRBV19
CASSIVGGQGTHEQYF
TGTGCCAGTAGTATCGTCGGGGGACAGGGGACGCACGAGCAGTACTTC
>-|-|TRBJ1-3|TRBV6-6
CASSSGTGSGNTIYF
TGTGCCAGCAGTTCGGGAACAGGGTCGGGTAACACCATATATTTT
>-|-|TRBJ1-1|TRBV30
CASIEGYPNTEAFF
TGTGCTTCAATAGAGGGCTACCCCAACACTGAAGCTTTCTTT
>-|-|TRBJ1-1|TRBV19
CASIGRTSTEAFF
TGTGCCAGTATAGGTCGGACTTCCACTGAAGCTTTCTTT
>-|TRBD1|TRBJ2-7|TRBV7-2
CASSLVGTVSYEQYF
TGTGCCAGCAGCTTAGTGGGGACAGTCTCCTACGAGCAGTACTTC
>-|TRBD1|TRBJ2-1|TRBV19
CASSLWDRGYNEQFF
TGTGCCAGTAGTCTGTGGGACAGGGGCTACAATGAGCAGTTCTTC
>-|-|TRBJ1-1|TRBV30
CAGLGSTEAFF
TGTGCCGGTTTGGGGAGCACTGAAGCTTTCTTT
>-|-|TRBJ1-1|TRBV5-4
CASSQVNTEAFF
TGTGCCAGCAGTCAGGTGAACACTGAAGCTTTCTTT